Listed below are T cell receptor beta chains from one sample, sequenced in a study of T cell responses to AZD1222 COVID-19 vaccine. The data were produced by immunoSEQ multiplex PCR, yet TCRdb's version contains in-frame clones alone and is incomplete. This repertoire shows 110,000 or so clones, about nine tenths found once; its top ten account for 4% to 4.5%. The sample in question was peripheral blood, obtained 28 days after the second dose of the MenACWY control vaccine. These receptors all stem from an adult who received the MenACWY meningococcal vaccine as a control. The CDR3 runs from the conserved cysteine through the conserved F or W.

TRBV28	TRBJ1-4	CASTGTGDPNEKLFF
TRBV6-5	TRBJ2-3	CASSLTSGATDTQYF
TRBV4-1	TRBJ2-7	CASSQVNSGSLGEQYF
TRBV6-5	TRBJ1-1	CASDLQGNTEAFF
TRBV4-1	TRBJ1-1	CASSLGAETEAFF
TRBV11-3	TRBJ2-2	CASSLGGVQYTGELFF
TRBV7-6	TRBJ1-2	CASSVYRGREDGYTF
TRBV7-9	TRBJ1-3	CASSTEGGNTIYF
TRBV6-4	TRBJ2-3	CATAEGDSTDTQYF
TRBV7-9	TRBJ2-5	CASSPPPRGLQETQYF
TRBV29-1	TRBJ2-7	CSVAGPPTYEQYF
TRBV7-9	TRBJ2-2	CASSGGQGLPNTGELFF
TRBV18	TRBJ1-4	CASSIRQAATNEKLFF
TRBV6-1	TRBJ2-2	CASTRSGTGVGELFF
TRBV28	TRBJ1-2	CASSFGLTNYGYTF
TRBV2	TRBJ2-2	CASSREGALGGELFF